These T cell receptor beta chains were read from a single sample in a study of T cells after yellow fever vaccination. TCRdb recomputed calls from the 5' RACE reads with MiXCR, one row per CDR3 protein. The sample yields about 220,000 distinct CDR3 sequences, 3.2% seen once. Sample: CD4+ T cells sorted from PBMCs, taken 10 days after the yellow fever booster vaccination. All receptors derive from a man in his late teens or twenties who received the YFV17D yellow fever vaccine. The CDR3 runs from the conserved cysteine through the conserved F or W. Each record gives: clone size, J gene, D gene, CDR3 length, V gene, CDR3 DNA, CDR3 protein. The D gene is left open where the match is weak. Some rows have no size entry. The others give once, few or many, or a class for an expanded clone.

many | TRBJ1-1 | . | 14 | TRBV3-1 | TGTGCCAGCAGCCAAAGTCCAGACGGGTCTGAAGCTTTCTTT | CASSQSPDGSEAFF
few | TRBJ2-4 | . | 13 | TRBV7-2 | TGTGCCAGCAATCGGGGGCCTGAAAACATTCAGTACTTC | CASNRGPENIQYF
many | TRBJ1-6 | . | 16 | TRBV11-2 | TGTGCCAGCAGCCCGATTAGGGGAAACTATAATTCACCCCTCCACTTT | CASSPIRGNYNSPLHF
many | TRBJ1-6 | . | 14 | TRBV6-2/TRBV6-3 | TGTGCCAGCAGTTACTTGGGGATGGATTCACCCCTCCACTTT | CASSYLGMDSPLHF
many | TRBJ2-1 | TRBD2 | 18 | TRBV5-1 | TGCGCCAGCAGCCAGGGGACTAGCGGGGTCGGCTCCTACAATGAGCAGTTCTTC | CASSQGTSGVGSYNEQFF
few | TRBJ1-3 | . | 14 | TRBV11-2 | TGTGCCAGCAGCTTAATGGGCTCTGGAAACACCATATATTTT | CASSLMGSGNTIYF
. | TRBJ2-4 | . | 15 | TRBV5-1 | TGCGCCAGCAGCCCCGATAGGGGGGGCATGGACATTCAGTACTTC | CASSPDRGGMDIQYF
. | TRBJ1-3 | . | 16 | TRBV7-2 | TGTGCCAGCAGCTTAGAGGGGATGAGCTCTGGAAACACCATATATTTT | CASSLEGMSSGNTIYF
many | TRBJ1-1 | . | 15 | TRBV5-5 | TGTGCCAGCAGCTTGGGCCCCACAGAGAACACTGAAGCTTTCTTT | CASSLGPTENTEAFF
many | TRBJ1-4 | TRBD1 | 14 | TRBV12-3/TRBV12-4 | TGTGCCAGCAGTTCGGGACAGGGACTTGTAAAACTGTTTTTT | CASSSGQGLVKLFF
many | TRBJ1-5 | TRBD1 | 13 | TRBV30 | TGTGCCTACGACCAGGGGGCAGGGCAGCCCCAGCATTTT | CAYDQGAGQPQHF
many | TRBJ1-1 | . | 11 | TRBV5-1 | TGCGCCAGCGTAATGGGCGGTGAAGCTTTCTTT | CASVMGGEAFF
many | TRBJ1-6 | . | 16 | TRBV5-1 | TGCGCCAGCAGCTTCGGACAGAGCTCCTATAATTCACCCCTCCACTTT | CASSFGQSSYNSPLHF
many | TRBJ2-5 | . | 14 | TRBV5-1 | TGCGCCAGCAGCCCGGGGGCCTCTGCAGATTCCCAGTACTTC | CASSPGASADSQYF
many | TRBJ2-3 | . | 15 | TRBV5-1 | TGCGCCAGCAGCTCTCTTCGGTCGACCACAGATACGCAGTATTTT | CASSSLRSTTDTQYF
. | TRBJ1-2 | . | 15 | TRBV6-5 | TGTGCCAGCAGTTACTCCCTAGCCTTAAACTATGGCTACACCTTC | CASSYSLALNYGYTF
many | TRBJ2-1 | TRBD2 | 18 | TRBV5-6 | TGTGCCAGCAGCTTGGTATTAGCGGGGGATAGCTCCTACAATGAGCAGTTCTTC | CASSLVLAGDSSYNEQFF
few | TRBJ2-5 | . | 14 | TRBV19 | TGTGCCAGTAGTCCCAGGGTGGCGAGAGAGACCCAGTACTTC | CASSPRVARETQYF
many | TRBJ2-3 | . | 14 | TRBV5-1 | TGCGCCAGCAGCTTGGAGGCGACGGGAGATACGCAGTATTTT | CASSLEATGDTQYF
many | TRBJ2-7 | . | 15 | TRBV5-1 | TGCGCCAGCAGCTTGGGCGTCGGACTGACCTACGAGCAGTACTTC | CASSLGVGLTYEQYF
many | TRBJ2-5 | . | 15 | TRBV20-1 | TGCAGTGCTAGAGATTCCAGGGGATTTGGAGAGACCCAGTACTTC | CSARDSRGFGETQYF
many | TRBJ2-1 | TRBD2 | 15 | TRBV7-3 | TGTGCCAGCAGCTCAAGCGGGGGGGTATACAATGAGCAGTTCTTC | CASSSSGGVYNEQFF
. | TRBJ1-2 | . | 14 | TRBV7-2 | TGTGCCAGCAGCCCCCCCCAGGGATTAGGTGGCTACACCTTC | CASSPPQGLGGYTF
many | TRBJ2-1 | TRBD2 | 14 | TRBV24-1 | TGTGCCACCAGTGAGTCGGGGGGGAACAATGAGCAGTTCTTC | CATSESGGNNEQFF
. | TRBJ1-1 | . | 15 | TRBV5-1 | TGCGCCAGCAGCTTGATCAACCCGGTGAACACTGAAGCTTTCTTT | CASSLINPVNTEAFF
few | TRBJ2-3 | TRBD2 | 17 | TRBV14 | TGTGCCAGCAGCCATCGGACTAGCGGGTTAAGCACAGATACGCAGTATTTT | CASSHRTSGLSTDTQYF
many | TRBJ2-3 | . | 16 | TRBV4-2 | TGTGCCAGCAGCCAAGTACTAGGGCCTCGACTCGATACGCAGTATTTT | CASSQVLGPRLDTQYF
. | TRBJ2-7 | TRBD1 | 14 | TRBV7-2 | TGTGCCAGCAGCTTAGAACCCGGGACAGGGATACAGTACTTC | CASSLEPGTGIQYF
many | TRBJ2-3 | . | 13 | TRBV7-3 | TGTGCCAGCAGCCGGGAGTTGGCAGATACGCAGTATTTT | CASSRELADTQYF
many | TRBJ1-1 | . | 12 | TRBV18 | TGTGCCAGCTCACCAAGTAACACTGAAGCTTTCTTT | CASSPSNTEAFF
. | TRBJ2-7 | TRBD1 | 15 | TRBV18 | TGTGCCAGCTCACCTCCGGGACAGGGGAATGAAGAGCAGTACTTC | CASSPPGQGNEEQYF
many | TRBJ2-7 | TRBD1 | 15 | TRBV13 | TGTGCCAGCAGCCCCCGGGACAGGGAGGCCTACGAGCAGTACTTC | CASSPRDREAYEQYF
many | TRBJ1-1 | . | 13 | TRBV5-1 | TGCGCCAGCCGTACTGACCGGAACACTGAAGCTTTCTTT | CASRTDRNTEAFF
few | TRBJ2-7 | . | 13 | TRBV13 | TGTGCCAGCAGCTCCAGGCCCGGTTACGAGCAGTACTTC | CASSSRPGYEQYF
. | TRBJ2-1 | . | 15 | TRBV28 | TGTGCCAGCAGTCTCACCCTGCCATCCTACAATGAGCAGTTCTTC | CASSLTLPSYNEQFF
. | TRBJ2-3 | . | 15 | TRBV5-1 | TGCGCCAGCACCCCTAGGGGGGGGGGCACAGATACGCAGTATTTT | CASTPRGGGTDTQYF
many | TRBJ1-4 | . | 15 | TRBV4-3 | TGCGCCAGCAGCCAAAGGCGGGGATCACCCGAAAAACTGTTTTTT | CASSQRRGSPEKLFF
many | TRBJ2-2 | TRBD1 | 16 | TRBV5-1 | TGCGCCAGCAGCCCCGCGGGACAGGGGAACACCGGGGAGCTGTTTTTT | CASSPAGQGNTGELFF
many | TRBJ2-1 | . | 11 | TRBV7-9 | TGTGCCAGCAGCTTTTTGGGTGAGCAGTTCTTC | CASSFLGEQFF
many | TRBJ2-7 | . | 13 | TRBV4-2 | TGTGCCAGCAGCCAACTAAAGGGGTACGAGCAGTACTTC | CASSQLKGYEQYF
many | TRBJ2-3 | TRBD1 | 13 | TRBV20-1 | TGCAGCCTCGGACAGGGATACACAGATACGCAGTATTTT | CSLGQGYTDTQYF
many | TRBJ2-5 | . | 14 | TRBV20-1 | TGCAGTGCTAGAGATCTGGGGGCCCAAGAGACCCAGTACTTC | CSARDLGAQETQYF
many | TRBJ2-3 | TRBD1 | 14 | TRBV5-1 | TGCGCCACCGCCTCCGGGACAGGGACAGATACGCAGTATTTT | CATASGTGTDTQYF
many | TRBJ2-2 | TRBD2 | 15 | TRBV7-2 | TGTGCCAGCAGCGCGGGGGGTCGGAACACCGGGGAGCTGTTTTTT | CASSAGGRNTGELFF
few | TRBJ2-3 | . | 14 | TRBV12-3/TRBV12-4 | TGTGCCAGCAGTTTAATCTCGGTGGCAGATACGCAGTATTTT | CASSLISVADTQYF